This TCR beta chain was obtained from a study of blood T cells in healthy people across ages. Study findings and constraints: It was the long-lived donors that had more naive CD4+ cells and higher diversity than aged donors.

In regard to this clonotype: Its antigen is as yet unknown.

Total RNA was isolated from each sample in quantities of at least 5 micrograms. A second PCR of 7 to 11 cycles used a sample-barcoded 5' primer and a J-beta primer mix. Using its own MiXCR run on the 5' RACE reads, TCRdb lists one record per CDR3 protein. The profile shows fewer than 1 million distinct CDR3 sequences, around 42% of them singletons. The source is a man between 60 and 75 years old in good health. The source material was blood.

CDR3 nucleotide sequence: TGCGCCAGCACTGATGACCGCACCTACGAGCAGTACTTC. The encoded protein is CASTDDRTYEQYF. The rearrangement joins TRBV10-2 to TRBJ2-7; D is unclear. The V end was cut by 7 bases, the J end by 2 bases, with 12 bases between. CDR1 and CDR2 (germline): WSHSY, SAAADI. The CDR3 consists of 13 residues.